This passage covers 2 T cell receptor beta chains from one sample sequenced in a study of blood T cells in healthy people across ages. Alongside a J-beta primer mix, a sample-barcoded 5' primer served in a second PCR lasting roughly 6 to 11 cycles. MiXCR was run by TCRdb on the 5' RACE reads, yielding one entry per CDR3 protein. The sample carries 1.5 million to 1.9 million distinct CDR3 sequences, around 40% recorded once. Sample: blood. All receptors come from a young woman in good health.

The V call is TRBV7-6, the J call TRBJ1-1; no reliable D call. V dropped 1 base and J dropped 7 bases, with 10 bases sitting between them. In germline, CDR1 is SGHVS, CDR2 FNYEAQ. CDR3 size: 13 residues. The CDR3 here is CASSLVWADEAFF. CDR3 coding DNA: TGTGCCAGCAGCTTAGTCTGGGCGGATGAAGCTTTCTTT.

This clonotype occurred a few times. The V call is TRBV27, the J call TRBJ2-6, with a weak D call TRBD1 (6 bases). Trimming shortened V by 5 bases and J by 4 bases, and 12 bases separated the two germline ends. Looked up from germline, CDR1 is MNHEY and CDR2 is SMNVEV (reference sequence). This CDR3 has 15 residues. The CDR3 DNA sequence: TGTGCCAGCAGTAAACAGGGATCCGGGGCCAACGTCCTGACTTTC. Its protein is CASSKQGSGANVLTF.